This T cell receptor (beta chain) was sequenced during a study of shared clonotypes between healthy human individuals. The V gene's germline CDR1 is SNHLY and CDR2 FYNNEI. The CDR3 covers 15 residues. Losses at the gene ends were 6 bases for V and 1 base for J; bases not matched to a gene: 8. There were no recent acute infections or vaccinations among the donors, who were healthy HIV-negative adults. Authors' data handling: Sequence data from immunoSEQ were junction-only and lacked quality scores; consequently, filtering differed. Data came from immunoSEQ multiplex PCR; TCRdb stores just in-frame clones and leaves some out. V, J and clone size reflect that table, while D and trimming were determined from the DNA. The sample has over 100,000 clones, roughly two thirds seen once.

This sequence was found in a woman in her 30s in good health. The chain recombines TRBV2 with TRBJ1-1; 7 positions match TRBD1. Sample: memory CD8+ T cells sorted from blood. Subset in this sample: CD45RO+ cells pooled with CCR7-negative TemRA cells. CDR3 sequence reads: CASSGQARANTEAFF. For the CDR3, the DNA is TGTGCCAGCAGCGGACAGGCAAGGGCGAACACTGAAGCTTTCTTT.